The table lists the clone carrying this T cell receptor beta chain with a few counts. Antigen specificity is unknown. TCRdb's table, derived via immunoSEQ multiplex PCR, lists solely in-frame clones and lacks some. The data hold roughly 200,000 clones, with 88% observed a single time. The V gene end was trimmed by 4 bases and the J gene end by 8 bases; junction bases not matched to a gene: 10. From germline, CDR1 is SGDLS and CDR2 YYNGEE. CDR3 length: 15 amino acids. These data belong to a study of T cell responses to AZD1222 COVID-19 vaccine. Study observations and caveats: Only 6 or 7 individuals given AZD1222 were seropositive at baseline. Close to half of all spike-specific TCRs reportedly target regions of the variants that are unmutated.

This receptor was identified in an adult in good health. The V gene is TRBV9, the J gene TRBJ1-4, with 8 bases matching TRBD1. The specimen comprised peripheral blood, sampled on day 0 of AZD1222 vaccination. CDR3 coding DNA: TGTGCCAGCAGCCCCCGACAGGGGTTGGGGGAAAAACTGTTTTTT. It specifies CASSPRQGLGEKLFF.